The next 32 T cell receptor beta chains were all read from a single sample in a study of blood T cells in healthy people across ages. Together with a sample-barcoded 5' primer, a J-beta primer mix was included in a second PCR lasting about 7 to 11 cycles. Via MiXCR, TCRdb re-called the 5' RACE reads, giving one row per CDR3 protein. The sample consists of 730,000 or so distinct CDR3 sequences, around two fifths of them appearing once. What was sequenced was blood. These receptors originate from a man older than 75 in good health.

This clonotype came up a few times. This may be a read error: a much more frequent sequence differs by one nucleotide. Here the CDR3 DNA reads TGTGCCATTAGGACAGGGGAGACTGAGCAGTACTTC. This translates into CAIRTGETEQYF. The chain uses TRBV10-3 and TRBJ2-1, with TRBD1 identical over 9 bases. The J call could be wrong; TRBJ2-7 is a better fit for the DNA end. The CDR3 covers 12 residues. Germline-derived CDR1 and CDR2 are ENHRY and SYGVKD.

The chain joins TRBV9 to TRBJ2-4; a weak D match, TRBD1 (5 bases). There are 20 residues in the CDR3. Trimming took off 3 bases at V and 0 bases at J, with 25 bases between the two ends. CDR1 and CDR2 (germline): SGDLS, YYNGEE. CDR3 DNA sequence: TGTGCCAGCAGCGATCGGGCACAGGACAAACTTACCCTAGCCAAAAACATTCAGTACTTC. It translates to CASSDRAQDKLTLAKNIQYF.

This clonotype has just a few counts. The CDR3 here is CASGFPNSYEQYF. As DNA, the CDR3 is TGTGCCAGCGGCTTCCCGAATTCCTACGAGCAGTACTTC. This chain joins TRBV28 and TRBJ2-7; D unclear. The CDR3 consists of 13 residues. Germline V CDR1 and CDR2: MDHEN, SYDVKM. V lost 8 bases to trimming and J lost 1 base, with 12 bases between them.

V is TRBV3-1 and J is TRBJ2-1, with D hard to call. The CDR3 extends over 16 amino acids. The V gene lost 0 bases and the J gene lost 5 bases, with 14 bases spanning the gap. Germline CDR1 LGHDT, CDR2 YNNKEL (reference sequence). CDR3 region: CASSQEVGQANNEQFF. The CDR3 DNA reads TGTGCCAGCAGCCAAGAAGTTGGGCAGGCTAACAATGAGCAGTTCTTC.

This clonotype was observed a few times. V gene TRBV7-2 combines with J gene TRBJ2-3; D possibly corresponds to TRBD1 (5 bases). This CDR3 spans 15 amino acids. V lost 1 base to trimming and J lost 4 bases, with 12 bases between them. Germline V gene data show CDR1 as SGHTA and CDR2 as FQGNSA. CDR3 loop: CASSLGSAGPDTQYF. The CDR3 coding sequence is TGTGCCAGCAGCTTAGGGAGTGCAGGGCCAGATACGCAGTATTTT.

This clonotype was counted many times. This rearrangement joins TRBV29-1 to TRBJ2-4; D is uncertain. The CDR3 covers 13 residues. Trimming left V 5 bases short and J 0 bases short, with 8 bases between. Germline lookup yields CDR1 SQVTM and CDR2 ANQGSEA. CDR3 protein: CSVSTIAKNIQYF. CDR3 sequence (DNA): TGCAGCGTTTCTACTATAGCCAAAAACATTCAGTACTTC.

This chain connects TRBV7-2 to TRBJ2-7, with TRBD2 matching 16 bases. The DNA end favors TRBJ2-5, so the J call may be wrong. The CDR3 has 17 residues. Germline V gene lookup returns CDR1 SGHTA and CDR2 FQGNSA. This chain's CDR3 is CASSLAGGLAGGETQYF. The CDR3 DNA is TGTGCCAGCAGCTTAGCTGGGGGACTAGCGGGAGGGGAGACCCAGTACTTC.

This clonotype was seen only a few times. This sequence joins TRBV3-1 and TRBJ2-4; 9 bases are shared with TRBD2. Gene TRBJ2-7 matches the end of the DNA better, so the J call may be wrong. This CDR3 is built from 15 residues. Germline CDR1 is LGHDT and CDR2 is YNNKEL (reference sequence). CDR3 protein: CASSLIAGGGYEQYF. CDR3 nucleotides: TGTGCCAGCAGCTTAATCGCGGGGGGGGGCTACGAGCAGTACTTC.

This sequence joins TRBV20-1 and TRBJ2-5; D remains ambiguous. Germline CDR1 and CDR2: DFQATT and SNEGSKA (reference sequence). Trimming removed 6 bases from V and 4 bases from J, with 18 bases in between. The CDR3 is 14 residues long. The CDR3 sequence is CSAPGFTDRETQYF. In DNA form, the CDR3 reads TGCAGTGCCCCGGGTTTCACCGACCGAGAGACCCAGTACTTC.

The rearrangement uses TRBV12-3 or TRBV12-4 and TRBJ2-3; D is perhaps TRBD2 (6 bases). V lost 7 bases to trimming and J lost 11 bases, with 25 bases between them. The CDR3 has 15 residues. The CDR3 region is CASIGGDGSTDVQYF. CDR3 nucleotide sequence: TGTGCCAGCATTGGGGGAGACGGGAGCACAGATGTGCAGTATTTT.

The chain links TRBV7-2 to TRBJ1-5, with D unclear. The V gene's germline CDR1 is SGHTA and CDR2 FQGNSA. The CDR3 has 14 residues. The V and J ends lost 5 bases and 7 bases respectively, with 15 bases between them. CDR3 amino acids: CASSLTGSGQPQHF. The CDR3 region has the DNA TGTGCCAGCAGCCTAACCGGGAGTGGCCAGCCCCAGCATTTT.

CDR3 loop: CASSETGFSTEAFF. The CDR3 DNA follows: TGTGCCAGCAGTGAGACGGGGTTCAGCACTGAAGCTTTCTTT. This chain connects TRBV25-1 to TRBJ1-1, with unresolved D. The ends were cut back, 3 bases at V and 4 bases at J, with 12 bases in the middle. Germline V gives CDR1 MGHDK, CDR2 SYGVNS. CDR3 size: 14 residues.

Turning to this clonotype: One base away lies a much larger clone, so this may be a sequencing read error. The chain joins TRBV20-1 to TRBJ2-7, with D possibly TRBD2 on 6 matching bases. Near its end, the DNA agrees better with TRBJ2-5, so the J call may be wrong. Germline CDR1 DFQATT, CDR2 SNEGSKA (reference sequence). The CDR3 runs to 14 residues. The CDR3 DNA sequence: TGCAGTGCTCACGGACTAACGGCTAGGGAGACCCAGTACTTC. As protein: CSAHGLTARETQYF.

As DNA, the CDR3 is TGCAGTGCTAGAGGGGGCTCTGGGGCCAACGTCCTGACTTTC. The encoded protein is CSARGGSGANVLTF. The genes are TRBV20-1 and TRBJ2-6; the D is unclear. Germline lookup yields CDR1 DFQATT and CDR2 SNEGSKA (reference sequence). The CDR3 runs 14 residues. The germline V and J ends were trimmed by 1 base and 0 bases, with 4 bases remaining between them.

The sample holds a few counts of this clonotype. This chain uses TRBV28 with TRBJ2-3, with 7 bases aligning to TRBD2. V was pared by 4 bases and J by 3 bases, with 7 bases of the junction left unmatched. Germline V gives CDR1 MDHEN, CDR2 SYDVKM. The CDR3 sequence is 15 residues long. CDR3 in DNA: TGTGCCAGCAGTTCTGGCGGGAGTCAGACAGATACGCAGTATTTT. It specifies CASSSGGSQTDTQYF.

The genes are TRBV6-5 and TRBJ2-1, with D possibly matching TRBD1 (6 bases). Germline assignment: CDR1 MNHEY and CDR2 SVGAGI. V was trimmed by 0 bases and J by 7 bases, leaving 13 bases between them. The CDR3 extends over 15 amino acids. The CDR3 nucleotides are TGTGCCAGCAGTTACTCGTCACAGGGAAGAAATGAGCAGTTCTTC. Amino acid sequence: CASSYSSQGRNEQFF.

As to this clonotype: The junction does not match germline at one end; this may be a read error. The chain couples TRBV24-1 to TRBJ2-3; TRBD2 matches 15 bases. The CDR3 extends over 18 amino acids. In germline, CDR1 is KGHDR, CDR2 SFDVKD. As DNA, the CDR3 is TGTACCACCAGTGTTTCCCCCCCGCCGGGACTAGCGGGAGGTACGCAGTATTTT. It codes for CTTSVSPPPGLAGGTQYF.

Ten or more counts support this clonotype. V is TRBV12-3 or TRBV12-4 and J is TRBJ2-7, with D maybe TRBD2 (7 bases). With 7 bases removed from V and 2 bases from J, the gap between germline ends came to 18 bases. This CDR3 comprises 15 residues. The CDR3 bases are TGTGCCAGCACCCGCGGAGAGGGGGGGGCCTACGAGCAGTACTTC. Amino acid sequence: CASTRGEGGAYEQYF.

The chain has TRBV21-1 and TRBJ2-5; TRBD1 reflects the table's D call only, with no check against the DNA. TRBV21-1 represents a pseudogene. CDR3 length: 17 amino acids. The CDR3 spells CASSKDHRGAIGETQYF. The CDR3 coding sequence is TGTGCCAGCAGCAAAGACCACCGGGGGGCGATTGGAGAGACCCAGTACTTC.

The V gene is TRBV25-1, the J gene TRBJ2-1; D is perhaps TRBD1 or TRBD2 (5 bases each). CDR1 is MGHDK, CDR2 SYGVNS, per germline. The CDR3 has 17 residues. The V and J ends lost 1 base and 7 bases respectively, with 20 bases between them. The CDR3 loop is CASSESVGDLRRNEQFF. Written as DNA, the CDR3 is TGTGCCAGCAGTGAATCGGTAGGGGACCTCCGCAGGAATGAGCAGTTCTTC.

J is TRBJ2-7 and V is TRBV4-1; TRBD1 matches at 7 bases. Trimming at V came to 2 bases and at J to 0 bases, leaving 13 bases not matched to a gene. Germline-derived CDR1 and CDR2 are MGHRA and YSYEKL. The CDR3 is made up of 18 amino acids. The CDR3 nucleotides are TGCGCCAGCAGCCAACGGGACAGCTTGAACTTCCTCTCCTACGAGCAGTACTTC. It specifies CASSQRDSLNFLSYEQYF.

There are a few counts of this clonotype. This rearrangement joins TRBV11-2 to TRBJ1-5, with D maybe TRBD1 (6 bases). Per the germline V gene, CDR1 is SGHAT and CDR2 is FQNNGV. The CDR3 totals 16 residues. The V end lost 4 bases, the J end lost 4 bases, and 17 bases lay between the germline ends. The CDR3 nucleotides are TGTGCCAGCAGCTCACTAGGGGGGGGATCGAATCAGCCCCAGCATTTT. Encoded protein: CASSSLGGGSNQPQHF.

The chain recombines TRBV6-2 or TRBV6-3 with TRBJ2-3; weak D call: TRBD2 (6 bases). CDR1 and CDR2 from the germline V gene are MNHEY and SVGEGT. Trimming took off 0 bases at V and 3 bases at J, with 13 bases between the two ends. The CDR3 has 16 residues. The CDR3 DNA sequence: TGTGCCAGCAGTTACTCGAGACCGAGCGGGACAGATACGCAGTATTTT. Its protein product is CASSYSRPSGTDTQYF.

The V and J genes are TRBV5-1 and TRBJ2-2; D is undetermined. Germline CDR1 and CDR2: SGHRS and YFSETQ. With 0 bases removed from V and 4 bases from J, the gap between germline ends came to 10 bases. CDR3 length equals 15 residues. The CDR3 sequence is CASSLATQLTGELFF. CDR3 in DNA: TGCGCCAGCAGCTTGGCCACACAGCTCACCGGGGAGCTGTTTTTT.

This clonotype has only one observation. CDR3 nucleotide sequence: TGCGCCAGCAGCCAAAGAGGACTAGCGGTCCAAGAGACCCAGTACTTC. It encodes CASSQRGLAVQETQYF. This chain joins TRBV4-3 and TRBJ2-5; 10 bases fit TRBD2. The V gene end was trimmed by 2 bases and the J gene end by 1 base; junction bases not matched to a gene: 4. Germline V lookup: CDR1 LGHNA, CDR2 YSLEER. The CDR3 is made up of 16 amino acids.

The chain carries TRBV7-2 and TRBJ2-7, with 9 bases identical to TRBD2. The CDR3 runs to 15 residues. The germline V gene has CDR1 SGHTA and CDR2 FQGNSA. After removal of 5 bases from V and 2 bases from J, the junction contained 7 bases not matched to a gene. This CDR3 reads CASSLGTSPTYEQYF. CDR3 DNA sequence: TGTGCCAGCAGCCTAGGGACTAGCCCAACCTACGAGCAGTACTTC.

The chain joins TRBV10-3 to TRBJ2-5; 11 bases agree with TRBD2. In germline, CDR1 is ENHRY, CDR2 SYGVKD. Trimming at V came to 3 bases and at J to 3 bases, leaving 6 bases not matched to a gene. This CDR3 comprises 16 residues. CDR3 sequence (DNA): TGTGCCATCAGTGATTGGGGGACTAGCGGCAAAGAGACCCAGTACTTC. Amino acid sequence: CAISDWGTSGKETQYF.

The chain combines TRBV20-1 with TRBJ2-7; possibly TRBD2 for D (6 bases). The CDR3 length is 14 residues. The germline V and J ends were trimmed by 6 bases and 0 bases, with 15 bases remaining between them. The germline CDR1 and CDR2 sequences are DFQATT and SNEGSKA (reference sequence). The CDR3 region is CSATWGESSYEQYF. DNA for the CDR3: TGCAGTGCAACGTGGGGGGAGAGCTCCTACGAGCAGTACTTC.

The V and J genes are TRBV5-1 and TRBJ2-3; no clear D gene. This CDR3 is built from 12 residues. CDR1 and CDR2 from the germline V gene are SGHRS and YFSETQ. V lost 9 bases and J lost 1, with 9 bases in between. The CDR3 here is CATSPGTDTQYF. CDR3 DNA: TGCGCCACCTCACCTGGCACAGATACGCAGTATTTT.

CDR3 DNA: TGCGCCAGCAGTGATTTAAGGAACACTGAAGCTTTCTTT. The encoded protein is CASSDLRNTEAFF. The chain employs TRBV10-1 and TRBJ1-1; D remains unclear. The CDR3 is made up of 13 amino acids. The germline CDR1 and CDR2 sequences are WNHNN and SYGVQD (reference sequence). V was cut by 3 bases and J by 1 base, with 6 bases left in between.

This chain joins TRBV6-2 or TRBV6-3 and TRBJ2-5, with D unresolved. Germline V CDR1 and CDR2: MNHEY, SVGEGT. V was trimmed by 6 bases and J by 5 bases, leaving 13 bases between them. This CDR3 region has 13 residues. CDR3 DNA sequence: TGTGCCAGCAGGCGACCTGTATGGGAGACCCAGTACTTC. It translates to CASRRPVWETQYF.

Note on this clonotype: A much larger clone is a single base away; this may be a read error. V gene TRBV20-1 combines with J gene TRBJ2-5; no definite D call. The germline V and J ends were trimmed by 0 bases and 4 bases, with 3 bases remaining between them. The CDR3 spans 11 residues. Germline V gives CDR1 DFQATT, CDR2 SNEGSKA (reference sequence). CDR3 residues: CSARDPETQYF. The CDR3 nucleotides are TGCAGTGCTAGAGATCCAGAGACCCAGTACTTC.